The 26 T cell receptor beta chains below were found in one sample sequenced in a study of shared clonotypes between healthy human individuals. Method: immunoSEQ multiplex PCR; TCRdb's copy keeps in-frame clones and lacks some. The table records some 1,600,000 clones, approximately 98% of them present only once. The sequenced sample consisted of naive CD4+ T cells sorted from blood. Specified subset: CD45RA+ positively selected. These receptors originate from a man aged 25 to 40 in good health.

This chain uses TRBV5-1 with TRBJ2-3; 8 bases map to TRBD2. Trimming took 3 bases from V and 0 from J; bases not matched to a gene: 3. There are 15 residues in the CDR3. Germline V gives CDR1 SGHRS, CDR2 YFSETQ. Written as DNA, the CDR3 is TGCGCCAGCAGCTCGGGACTAGGTAGCACAGATACGCAGTATTTT. This codes for CASSSGLGSTDTQYF.

The gene calls are TRBV29-1 and TRBJ2-7, with D possibly matching TRBD2 (7 bases). The CDR3 totals 14 residues. Germline V CDR1 and CDR2: SQVTM, ANQGSEA. Deletions cut 0 bases from V and 1 base from J, with 10 bases between. The CDR3 reads CSVEEGGRSYEQYF. For the CDR3, the DNA is TGCAGCGTTGAAGAGGGGGGGCGGTCCTACGAGCAGTACTTC.

The chain is built from TRBV2 and TRBJ2-2; possibly TRBD2 for D (6 bases). CDR3 length: 16 residues. Germline V gene lookup returns CDR1 SNHLY and CDR2 FYNNEI. V lost 5 bases and J 4 bases, leaving 17 bases between the germline ends. The CDR3 is CASSRFGGKATGELFF. As DNA, the CDR3 is TGTGCCAGCAGTAGATTTGGCGGGAAGGCCACCGGGGAGCTGTTTTTT. Full variable domain (remainder filled in from reference TRBV2 and TRBJ2-2): EPEVTQTPSHQVTQMGQEVILRCVPISNHLYFYWYRQILGQKVEFLVSFYNNEISEKSEIFDDQFSVERPDGSNFTLKIRSTKLEDSAMYFCASSRFGGKATGELFFGEGSRLTVL.

In this sample, this clone turned up once. A single base separates this from a much larger clone, so it may be a read error. The CDR3 coding sequence is TGTGCCAGCAGTACCGGGACAGGGGCCTACGAGCAGTACTTC. Its translation is CASSTGTGAYEQYF. V gene TRBV5-5 combines with J gene TRBJ2-7; 10 bases map to TRBD1. The CDR3 consists of 14 residues. With 5 bases clipped from V and 2 bases from J, the junction kept 4 bases outside the gene matches. Germline CDR1 reads SGHKS; CDR2 reads YYEKEE (reference sequence).

The rearrangement uses TRBV4-2 and TRBJ1-1, with TRBD1 identical over 7 bases. J was trimmed by 1 base and V by 6 bases; bases with no gene match: 8. The CDR3 runs 15 residues. Germline CDR1 LGHNA, CDR2 YNFKEQ. In DNA form, the CDR3 reads TGTGCCAGCAGAAGTGCCGGGACAGAGAACACTGAAGCTTTCTTT. Translated, it gives CASRSAGTENTEAFF.

The CDR3 sequence: CASIGWGGGYEQYF. CDR3 nucleotides: TGTGCCAGCATCGGTTGGGGCGGCGGCTACGAGCAGTACTTC. V usage is TRBV28 and J usage is TRBJ2-7; maybe TRBD1 (5 bases). The CDR3 extends over 14 amino acids. The germline V and J ends were trimmed by 7 bases and 3 bases, with 16 bases remaining between them. Germline V gene sequence: CDR1 MDHEN, CDR2 SYDVKM.

The CDR3: CATSSPPDSHQPQHF. In nucleotides, the CDR3 is TGTGCCACCAGCAGCCCGCCCGACAGTCATCAGCCCCAGCATTTT. J is TRBJ1-5 and V is TRBV15; D may be TRBD1 (5 bases). CDR1 is LNHNV and CDR2 is YYDKDF in the germline V gene (reference sequence). V was cut by 3 bases and J by 5 bases, with 14 bases left in between. The CDR3 contains 15 residues.

Notes on this clone: At one end the junction does not follow the germline gene, possibly because of a read error. The chain recombines TRBV7-6 with TRBJ2-1, with D unclear. The germline V gene encodes CDR1 SGHVS and CDR2 FNYEAQ. This CDR3 is built from 11 residues. This CDR3 reads CASRFDNEQFF. CDR3 in DNA: TGTGCCAGCCGCTTCGACAATGAGCAGTTCTTC.

V is TRBV20-1 and J is TRBJ2-5; unclear D gene. V dropped 4 bases and J dropped 4 bases, with 7 bases sitting between them. Germline V lookup: CDR1 DFQATT, CDR2 SNEGSKA (reference sequence). This CDR3 has 11 amino acids. The CDR3 DNA follows: TGCAGTGCTAACTGGGGAGAGACCCAGTACTTC. As protein: CSANWGETQYF.

The CDR3 sequence is CACHPDRAKLDYGYTF. Written as DNA, the CDR3 is TGTGCCTGCCATCCTGACAGGGCAAAACTTGACTATGGCTACACCTTC. The rearrangement links TRBV2 to TRBJ1-2, with TRBD1 matching 7 bases. Trimming took 11 bases from V and 3 from J; bases not matched to a gene: 18. The CDR3 spans 16 residues. CDR1 is SNHLY, CDR2 FYNNEI, per germline.

The chain carries TRBV5-5 and TRBJ2-7; 9 nucleotides line up with TRBD1. Germline V gene lookup returns CDR1 SGHKS and CDR2 YYEKEE (reference sequence). J was trimmed by 7 bases and V by 4 bases; bases with no gene match: 21. This CDR3 has 18 residues. DNA for the CDR3: TGTGCCAGCAGCGCCGTCCCGGGACAGGGTGGCCTACGAGGGGAGCAGTACTTC. Translated: CASSAVPGQGGLRGEQYF.

The chain employs TRBV5-1 and TRBJ1-2; D remains unclear. Per the germline V gene, CDR1 is SGHRS and CDR2 is YFSETQ. V was clipped by 5 bases and J by 4 bases, with 15 bases between them. The CDR3 sequence is 14 residues long. CDR3 sequence: CASRLVPESYGYTF. In DNA form, the CDR3 reads TGCGCCAGCAGACTAGTCCCGGAGAGCTATGGCTACACCTTC. The whole variable domain, filled in from reference TRBV5-1 and TRBJ1-2, reads KAGVTQTPRYLIKTRGQQVTLSCSPISGHRSVSWYQQTPGQGLQFLFEYFSETQRNKGNFPGRFSGRQFSNSRSEMNVSTLELGDSALYLCASRLVPESYGYTFGSGTRLTVV.

J is TRBJ2-7 and V is TRBV5-1, with TRBD2 identical over 8 bases. Germline values: CDR1 SGHRS, CDR2 YFSETQ. V lost 1 base to trimming and J lost 7 bases; unmatched junction nucleotides: 7. The length of the CDR3 is 14 residues. The DNA for the CDR3 is TGCGCCAGCAGCTTGAACGGGAGGGTGGAAGAGCAGTACTTC. This gives the protein CASSLNGRVEEQYF. The whole variable domain, remainder taken from reference TRBV5-1 and TRBJ2-7, is KAGVTQTPRYLIKTRGQQVTLSCSPISGHRSVSWYQQTPGQGLQFLFEYFSETQRNKGNFPGRFSGRQFSNSRSEMNVSTLELGDSALYLCASSLNGRVEEQYFGPGTRLTVT.

The CDR3 region has the DNA TGTGCCAGCAGTTACTCTCCCAGGGGGAACACTGAAGCTTTCTTT. Its protein product is CASSYSPRGNTEAFF. The chain recombines TRBV6-6 with TRBJ1-1; D may be TRBD1 (6 bases). The CDR3 totals 15 residues. CDR1 and CDR2 (germline): MNHNY, SVGAGI (reference sequence). Trimming left V 0 bases short and J 1 base short, with 9 bases between.

The chain couples TRBV28 to TRBJ1-4; 7 bases are shared with TRBD1. CDR1 and CDR2 from the germline V gene are MDHEN and SYDVKM. After removal of 8 bases from V and 5 bases from J, the junction contained 5 bases not matched to a gene. The CDR3 runs 13 residues. This chain's CDR3 is CASLDRANEKLFF. CDR3 sequence (DNA): TGTGCCAGCCTCGACAGGGCCAATGAAAAACTGTTTTTT.

This clone was detected only once. The chain joins TRBV5-1 to TRBJ1-2, with 8 bases that match TRBD1. The J segment lost 6 bases and the V segment lost 5 bases, leaving 12 bases of the junction unmatched. Germline values: CDR1 SGHRS, CDR2 YFSETQ. The CDR3 length is 15 residues. As DNA, the CDR3 is TGCGCCAGCAGAGGCAACAGGGGGAGTCTTAATGGCTACACCTTC. Translating it yields CASRGNRGSLNGYTF.

CDR3 region: CSANTGLGYTF. The CDR3 DNA follows: TGCAGTGCTAACACAGGGCTTGGCTACACCTTC. J is TRBJ1-2 and V is TRBV20-1, with D possibly being TRBD1 (6 bases). The CDR3 is 11 amino acids. Germline lookup yields CDR1 DFQATT and CDR2 SNEGSKA (reference sequence). V was trimmed by 4 bases and J by 7 bases, leaving 10 bases between them.

The V call is TRBV28, the J call TRBJ1-2; TRBD1 agrees at 7 bases. The CDR3 runs to 13 residues. Trimming at V came to 6 bases and at J to 8 bases, leaving 9 bases not matched to a gene. CDR1 and CDR2 (germline): MDHEN, SYDVKM. The CDR3 coding sequence is TGTGCCAGCAGCCCCAGGGGGGGAAGGGGCTACACCTTC. Amino acid sequence: CASSPRGGRGYTF.

The chain is built from TRBV21-1 and TRBJ1-2. TRBV21-1 is marked as a pseudogene. The CDR3 is 18 residues long. Here the CDR3 reads CASSKAPFIRTYNYGYTF. The CDR3 DNA is TGTGCCAGCAGCAAAGCGCCTTTTATCCGCACTTATAACTATGGCTACACCTTC.

The rearrangement joins TRBV29-1 to TRBJ2-1, with 7 bases aligning to TRBD1. CDR1 is SQVTM, CDR2 ANQGSEA, per germline. The V segment lost 3 bases and the J segment 7 bases; nucleotides outside the gene matches: 30. The CDR3 length is 21 residues. The DNA for the CDR3 is TGCAGCGTTGATGCCCCGAGACAGGGCGTGTACTCGTGGCGGGCCAGTAATGAGCAGTTCTTC. Translation gives CSVDAPRQGVYSWRASNEQFF.

This clone was detected once. The chain is built from TRBV5-1 and TRBJ2-1; TRBD1 matches at 9 bases. V shed 3 bases and J 3 bases; nucleotides not matched to a gene: 7. This CDR3 region has 16 residues. Germline-derived CDR1 and CDR2 are SGHRS and YFSETQ. The CDR3, as DNA: TGCGCCAGCAGCTGGCGGGGGACAGGGCACTACAATGAGCAGTTCTTC. Translation gives CASSWRGTGHYNEQFF. The whole variable domain, filled in from reference TRBV5-1 and TRBJ2-1, reads KAGVTQTPRYLIKTRGQQVTLSCSPISGHRSVSWYQQTPGQGLQFLFEYFSETQRNKGNFPGRFSGRQFSNSRSEMNVSTLELGDSALYLCASSWRGTGHYNEQFFGPGTRLTVL.

This chain uses TRBV18 with TRBJ2-3, with no clear D. CDR3 length equals 16 residues. The V gene's germline CDR1 is KGHSH and CDR2 LQKENI. Between the trimmed V and J ends, which lost 4 bases and 0 bases, there was a span of 14 bases. The CDR3 bases are TGTGCCAGCTCACGAAGGTCTGGTTCTAGCACAGATACGCAGTATTTT. Its protein is CASSRRSGSSTDTQYF.

The J gene is TRBJ1-1, the V gene TRBV5-1; no reliable D call. Germline V lookup: CDR1 SGHRS, CDR2 YFSETQ. V lost 0 bases and J 0 bases, leaving 9 bases between the germline ends. The CDR3 is made up of 15 amino acids. The CDR3 DNA is TGCGCCAGCAGCTTGGAACGGAGCATGAACACTGAAGCTTTCTTT. Translated, it gives CASSLERSMNTEAFF.

The chain has TRBV29-1 and TRBJ2-1; 8 bases agree with TRBD1. V dropped 8 bases and J dropped 8; count of bases not matched to a gene: 23. The germline gives CDR1 SQVTM, CDR2 ANQGSEA. The CDR3 has 17 amino acids. CDR3: CSHRNRTGLGTWDEQFF. CDR3 coding DNA: TGCAGCCATCGGAACAGGACAGGGTTAGGGACGTGGGATGAGCAGTTCTTC.

As concerns this clone: Other DNA sequences in the sample encode the same CDR3. This chain links TRBV10-3 with TRBJ1-4; 9 bases fit TRBD1. CDR3 size: 12 residues. V dropped 6 bases and J dropped 8; count of bases not matched to a gene: 1. The germline CDR1 and CDR2 sequences are ENHRY and SYGVKD. The CDR3 DNA sequence: TGTGCCATCAGCACAGGGGGCGAAAAACTGTTTTTT. Translation: CAISTGGEKLFF.

The chain joins TRBV4-1 to TRBJ2-2, with D uncertain. Per the germline V gene, CDR1 is MGHRA and CDR2 is YSYEKL. V was clipped by 1 base and J by 8 bases, with 8 bases between them. This CDR3 has 13 amino acids. CDR3: CASSQASRGELFF. CDR3 DNA: TGCGCCAGCAGCCAAGCCTCCAGGGGGGAGCTGTTTTTT.